This TCR beta chain was sequenced in a study of T cell responses to AZD1222 COVID-19 vaccine. Study-level points and caveats: Breadth and depth of Spike-specific TCRs rose after two AZD1222 doses. Seropositive AZD1222 recipients at baseline numbered only five or six. Regions left unmutated in variants are reportedly the target of nearly half of spike-specific TCRs.

Details on this clone: The antigen remains undetermined.

The CDR3 sequence is 12 residues long. Germline loops: CDR1 MNHEY, CDR2 SVGAGI. The V end lost 6 bases, the J end lost 3 bases, and 9 bases lay between the germline ends. Data came from immunoSEQ multiplex PCR; TCRdb stores just in-frame clones and leaves some out. The sample records 90,000 to 130,000 clones, 65% to 85% being singletons. Sequences were derived from peripheral blood, sampled on day 0 of AZD1222 vaccination. The chain combines TRBV6-5 with TRBJ2-7, with D perhaps TRBD1 (6 bases). The TCR sequence derives from an adult in good health. CDR3 sequence reads: CASSRGGYEQYF. CDR3 DNA: TGTGCCAGCAGCCGAGGGGGCTACGAGCAGTACTTC.